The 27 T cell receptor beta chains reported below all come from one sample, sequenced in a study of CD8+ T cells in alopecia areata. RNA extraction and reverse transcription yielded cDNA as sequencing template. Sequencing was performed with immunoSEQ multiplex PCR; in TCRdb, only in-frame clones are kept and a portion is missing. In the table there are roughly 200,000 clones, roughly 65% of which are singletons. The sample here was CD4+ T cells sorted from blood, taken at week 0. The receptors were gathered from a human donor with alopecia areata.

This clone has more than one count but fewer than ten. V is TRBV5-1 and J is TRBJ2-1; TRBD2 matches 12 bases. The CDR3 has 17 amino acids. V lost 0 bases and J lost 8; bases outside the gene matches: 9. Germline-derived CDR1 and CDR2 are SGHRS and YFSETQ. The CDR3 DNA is TGCGCCAGCAGCTTGGCCCCCTCTAGCGGGGGGGTTTATGAGCAGTTCTTC. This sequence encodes CASSLAPSSGGVYEQFF.

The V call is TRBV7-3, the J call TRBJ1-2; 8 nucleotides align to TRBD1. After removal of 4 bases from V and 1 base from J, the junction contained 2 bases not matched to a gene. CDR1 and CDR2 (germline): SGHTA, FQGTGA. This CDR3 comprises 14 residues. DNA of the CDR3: TGTGCCAGCAGCTCGGACAGGGTTAACTATGGCTACACCTTC. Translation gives CASSSDRVNYGYTF.

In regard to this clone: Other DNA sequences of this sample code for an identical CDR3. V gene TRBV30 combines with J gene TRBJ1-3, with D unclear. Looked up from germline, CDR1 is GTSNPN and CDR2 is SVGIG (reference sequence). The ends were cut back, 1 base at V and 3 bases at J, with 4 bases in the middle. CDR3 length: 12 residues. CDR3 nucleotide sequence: TGTGCCTGGAGTGGGAGTGGAAACACCATATATTTT. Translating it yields CAWSGSGNTIYF.

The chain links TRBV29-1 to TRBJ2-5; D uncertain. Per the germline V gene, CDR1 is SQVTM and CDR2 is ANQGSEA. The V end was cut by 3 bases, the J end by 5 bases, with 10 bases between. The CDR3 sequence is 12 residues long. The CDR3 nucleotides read TGCAGCGTTGATATGGTTCGGGAGACCCAGTACTTC. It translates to CSVDMVRETQYF.

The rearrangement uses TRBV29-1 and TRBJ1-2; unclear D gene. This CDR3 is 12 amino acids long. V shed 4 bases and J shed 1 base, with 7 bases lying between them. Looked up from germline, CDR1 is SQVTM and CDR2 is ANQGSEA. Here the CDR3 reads CSVAILNYGYTF. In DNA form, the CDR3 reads TGCAGCGTTGCGATTCTTAACTATGGCTACACCTTC.

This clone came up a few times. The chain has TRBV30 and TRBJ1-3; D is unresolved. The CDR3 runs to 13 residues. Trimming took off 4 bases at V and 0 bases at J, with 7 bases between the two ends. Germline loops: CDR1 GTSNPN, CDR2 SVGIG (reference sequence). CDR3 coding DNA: TGTGCCTGGACGGCGAGCTCTGGAAACACCATATATTTT. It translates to CAWTASSGNTIYF.

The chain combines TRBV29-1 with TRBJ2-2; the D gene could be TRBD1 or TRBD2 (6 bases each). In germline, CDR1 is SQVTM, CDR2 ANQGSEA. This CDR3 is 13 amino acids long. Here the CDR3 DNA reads TGCAGTGGGGGGCGAACGAACACCGGGGAGCTGTTTTTT. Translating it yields CSGGRTNTGELFF.

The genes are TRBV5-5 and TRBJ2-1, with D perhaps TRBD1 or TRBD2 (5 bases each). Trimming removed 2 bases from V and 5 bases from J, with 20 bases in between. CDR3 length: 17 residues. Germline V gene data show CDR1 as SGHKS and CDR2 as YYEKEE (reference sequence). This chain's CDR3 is CASSFSFGTSLDNEQFF. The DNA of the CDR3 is TGTGCCAGCAGCTTTAGCTTCGGGACCTCCTTAGACAATGAGCAGTTCTTC.

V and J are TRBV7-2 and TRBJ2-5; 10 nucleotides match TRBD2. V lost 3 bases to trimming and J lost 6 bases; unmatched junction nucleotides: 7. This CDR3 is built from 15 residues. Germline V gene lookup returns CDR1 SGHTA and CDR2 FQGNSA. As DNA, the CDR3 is TGTGCCAGCAGCTTGGAGCGGGGGGGCGTAAAGACCCAGTACTTC. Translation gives CASSLERGGVKTQYF.

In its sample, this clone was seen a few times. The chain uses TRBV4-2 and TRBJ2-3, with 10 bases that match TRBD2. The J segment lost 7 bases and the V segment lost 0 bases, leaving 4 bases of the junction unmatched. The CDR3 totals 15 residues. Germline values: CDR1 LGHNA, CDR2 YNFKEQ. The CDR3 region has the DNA TGTGCCAGCAGCCAAGAAAGGACTAGCGGCCATACGCAGTATTTT. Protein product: CASSQERTSGHTQYF.

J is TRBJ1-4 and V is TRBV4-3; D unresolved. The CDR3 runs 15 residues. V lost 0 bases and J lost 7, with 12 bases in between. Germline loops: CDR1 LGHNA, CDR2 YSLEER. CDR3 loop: CASSQDGARREKLFF. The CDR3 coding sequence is TGCGCCAGCAGCCAAGACGGCGCAAGGCGTGAAAAACTGTTTTTT.

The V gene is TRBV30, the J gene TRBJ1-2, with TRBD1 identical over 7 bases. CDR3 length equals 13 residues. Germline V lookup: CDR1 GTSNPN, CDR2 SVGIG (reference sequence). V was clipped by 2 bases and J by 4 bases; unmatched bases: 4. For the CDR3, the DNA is TGTGCCTGGAGTCGGGGACAGAGCTATGGCTACACCTTC. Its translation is CAWSRGQSYGYTF.

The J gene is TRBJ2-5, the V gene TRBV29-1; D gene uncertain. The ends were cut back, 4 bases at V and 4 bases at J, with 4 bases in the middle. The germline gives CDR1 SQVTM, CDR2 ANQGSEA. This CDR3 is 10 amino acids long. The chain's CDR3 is CSVGIETQYF. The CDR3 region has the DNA TGCAGCGTTGGGATAGAGACCCAGTACTTC.

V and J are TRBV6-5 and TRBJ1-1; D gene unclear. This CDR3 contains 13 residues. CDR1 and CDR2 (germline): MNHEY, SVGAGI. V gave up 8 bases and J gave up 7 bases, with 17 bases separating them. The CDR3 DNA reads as TGTGCCAGCCGCCAAATAGTCCCGAGTGAAGCTTTCTTT. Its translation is CASRQIVPSEAFF.

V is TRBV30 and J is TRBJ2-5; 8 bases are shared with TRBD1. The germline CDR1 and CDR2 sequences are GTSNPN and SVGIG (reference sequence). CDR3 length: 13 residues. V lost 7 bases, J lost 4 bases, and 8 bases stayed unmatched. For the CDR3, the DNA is TGTGCCTTTCGACAGGGGACGGGAGAGACCCAGTACTTC. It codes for CAFRQGTGETQYF.

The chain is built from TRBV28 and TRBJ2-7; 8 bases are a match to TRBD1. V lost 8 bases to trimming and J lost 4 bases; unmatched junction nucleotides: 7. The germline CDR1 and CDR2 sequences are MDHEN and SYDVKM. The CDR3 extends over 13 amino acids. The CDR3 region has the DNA TGTGCCAGCTCCCAGGGGGCCGGATACGAGCAGTACTTC. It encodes CASSQGAGYEQYF.

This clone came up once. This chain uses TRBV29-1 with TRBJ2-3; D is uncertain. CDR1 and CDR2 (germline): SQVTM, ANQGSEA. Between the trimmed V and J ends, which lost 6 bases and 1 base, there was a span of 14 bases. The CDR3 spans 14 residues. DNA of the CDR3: TGCAGCGTCGCAGGCGGAGCACGCACAGATACGCAGTATTTT. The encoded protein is CSVAGGARTDTQYF.

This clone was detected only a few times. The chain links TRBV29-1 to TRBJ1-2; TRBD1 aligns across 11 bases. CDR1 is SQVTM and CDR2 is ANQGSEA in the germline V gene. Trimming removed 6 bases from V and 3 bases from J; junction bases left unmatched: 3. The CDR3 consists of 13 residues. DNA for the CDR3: TGCAGCGTCACGGGACAGGGGGACTATGGCTACACCTTC. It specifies CSVTGQGDYGYTF.

The CDR3 loop reads CASSRQGLDEQFF. The CDR3 DNA follows: TGTGCCAGCTCCCGACAGGGTCTGGATGAGCAGTTCTTC. The chain has TRBV18 and TRBJ2-1; 7 nucleotides agree with TRBD1. The CDR3 spans 13 residues. Trimming took 6 bases from V and 8 from J; bases not matched to a gene: 7. Germline assignment: CDR1 KGHSH and CDR2 LQKENI.

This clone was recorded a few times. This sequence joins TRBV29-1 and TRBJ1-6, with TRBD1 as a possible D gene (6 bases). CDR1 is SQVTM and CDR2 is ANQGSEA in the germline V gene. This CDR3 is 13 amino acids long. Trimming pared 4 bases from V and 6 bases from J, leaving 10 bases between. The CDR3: CSVATGSNSPLHF. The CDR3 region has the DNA TGCAGCGTTGCTACAGGGTCTAATTCACCCCTCCACTTT. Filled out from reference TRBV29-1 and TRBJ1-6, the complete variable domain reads SAVISQKPSRDICQRGTSLTIQCQVDSQVTMMFWYRQQPGQSLTLIATANQGSEATYESGFVIDKFPISRPNLTFSTLTVSNMSPEDSSIYLCSVATGSNSPLHFGNGTRLTVT.

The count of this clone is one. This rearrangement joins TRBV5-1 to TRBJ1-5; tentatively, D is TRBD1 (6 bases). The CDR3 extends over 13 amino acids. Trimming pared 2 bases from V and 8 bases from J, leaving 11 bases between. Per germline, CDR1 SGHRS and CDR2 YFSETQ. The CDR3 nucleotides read TGCGCCAGCAGCTTAGGACCAGGGGAGCCCCAGCATTTT. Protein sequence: CASSLGPGEPQHF.

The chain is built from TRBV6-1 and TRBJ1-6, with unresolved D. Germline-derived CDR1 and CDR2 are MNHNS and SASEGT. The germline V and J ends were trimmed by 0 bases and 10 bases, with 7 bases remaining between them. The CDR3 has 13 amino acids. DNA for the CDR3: TGTGCCAGCAGTGAAGCGACGGTGTCACCCCTCCACTTT. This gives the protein CASSEATVSPLHF.

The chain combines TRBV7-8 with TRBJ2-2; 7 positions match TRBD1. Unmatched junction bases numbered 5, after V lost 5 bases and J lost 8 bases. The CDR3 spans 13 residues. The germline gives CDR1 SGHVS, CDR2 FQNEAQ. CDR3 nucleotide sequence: TGTGCCAGCAGCGGTACAGGGGCTGGGGAGCTGTTTTTT. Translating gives CASSGTGAGELFF.

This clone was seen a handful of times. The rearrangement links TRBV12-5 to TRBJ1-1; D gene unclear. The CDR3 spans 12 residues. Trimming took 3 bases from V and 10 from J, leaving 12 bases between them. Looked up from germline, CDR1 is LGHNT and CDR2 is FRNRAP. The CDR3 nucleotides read TGTGCTAGTGGTTTCAGGTCCCTTGGAGCTTTCTTT. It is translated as CASGFRSLGAFF.

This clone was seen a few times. As DNA, the CDR3 is TGTGCCAGCATGAGGGGAGAGACCCAGTACTTC. Amino acid sequence: CASMRGETQYF. The chain has TRBV2 and TRBJ2-5; D tentatively reads TRBD1 or TRBD2 (5 bases each). This CDR3 is built from 11 residues. Germline V gives CDR1 SNHLY, CDR2 FYNNEI. V was shortened by 7 bases and J by 4 bases, with 7 bases between the two germline ends.

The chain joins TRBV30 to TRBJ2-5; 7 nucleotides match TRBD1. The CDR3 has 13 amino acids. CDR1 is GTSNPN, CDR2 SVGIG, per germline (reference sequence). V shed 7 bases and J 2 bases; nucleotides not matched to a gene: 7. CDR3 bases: TGTGCCTCCACACGACAGGGACAAGAGACCCAGTACTTC. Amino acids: CASTRQGQETQYF.

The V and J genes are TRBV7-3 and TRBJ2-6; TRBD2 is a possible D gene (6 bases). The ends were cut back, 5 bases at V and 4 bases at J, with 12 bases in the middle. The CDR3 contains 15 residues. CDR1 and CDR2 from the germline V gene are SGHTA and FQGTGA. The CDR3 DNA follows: TGTGCCAGCAGCCAAGGAGGGGCCGGGGCCAACGTCCTGACTTTC. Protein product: CASSQGGAGANVLTF. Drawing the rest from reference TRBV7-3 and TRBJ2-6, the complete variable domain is GAGVSQTPSNKVTEKGKYVELRCDPISGHTALYWYRQSLGQGPEFLIYFQGTGAADDSGLPNDRFFAVRPEGSVSTLKIQRTERGDSAVYLCASSQGGAGANVLTFGAGSRLTVL.